The 24 T cell receptor beta chains below were found in one sample sequenced in a study of blood T cell repertoires in COVID-19. The table came from immunoSEQ multiplex PCR; TCRdb's copy has only in-frame clones and leaves some out. The sample lists approximately 220,000 clones, approximately 80% seen once, with around 26% in the top ten. The sample comprised peripheral blood. The receptors here all came from a man aged 35 to 55 with acute or convalescent COVID-19.

The chain combines TRBV13 with TRBJ2-7; D is perhaps TRBD1 (6 bases). The CDR3 consists of 12 residues. Trimming shortened V by 4 bases and J by 5 bases, and 9 bases separated the two germline ends. CDR1 is PRHDT and CDR2 is FYEKMQ in the germline V gene (reference sequence). The chain's CDR3 is CASSSNRDEQYF. The DNA of the CDR3 is TGTGCCAGCAGCTCAAACAGGGACGAGCAGTACTTC. Together with reference TRBV13 and TRBJ2-7, the CDR3 gives the full variable domain: AAGVIQSPRHLIKEKRETATLKCYPIPRHDTVYWYQQGPGQDPQFLISFYEKMQSDKGSIPDRFSAQQFSDYHSELNMSSLELGDSALYFCASSSNRDEQYFGPGTRLTVT.

The chain recombines TRBV14 with TRBJ2-3; D is unclear. The CDR3 totals 16 residues. Germline V lookup: CDR1 SGHDN, CDR2 FVKESK. Trimming shortened V by 5 bases and J by 0 bases, and 15 bases separated the two germline ends. The CDR3 bases are TGTGCCAGCAGCAGACGAGGAAGTCCTAGCACAGATACGCAGTATTTT. Encoded protein: CASSRRGSPSTDTQYF.

The chain recombines TRBV2 with TRBJ1-1; D not certain. Germline V gene lookup returns CDR1 SNHLY and CDR2 FYNNEI. This CDR3 contains 14 residues. V was shortened by 5 bases and J by 4 bases, with 14 bases between the two germline ends. The CDR3: CASSHPVGITEAFF. For the CDR3, the DNA is TGTGCCAGCAGTCACCCCGTCGGTATCACTGAAGCTTTCTTT.

This chain links TRBV10-1 with TRBJ1-4; D gene unclear. There are 15 residues in the CDR3. Germline assignment: CDR1 WNHNN and CDR2 SYGVQD (reference sequence). The V end was cut by 2 bases, the J end by 3 bases, with 10 bases between. DNA for the CDR3: TGCGCCAGCAGTGAGATTGGCCCTTCTAATGAAAAACTGTTTTTT. Translated, it gives CASSEIGPSNEKLFF.

This clone has just one count. The chain joins TRBV11-2 to TRBJ2-7; D not resolved. Germline loops: CDR1 SGHAT, CDR2 FQNNGV. This CDR3 has 11 residues. Between the trimmed V and J ends, which lost 5 bases and 2 bases, there was a span of 4 bases. The CDR3 spells CASSTTYEQYF. In nucleotides, the CDR3 is TGTGCCAGCAGCACTACCTACGAGCAGTACTTC.

Only a few counts were recorded for this clone. The chain has TRBV11-3 and TRBJ2-3; weak D call: TRBD1 (5 bases). Trimming cost V 1 base and J 0 bases, with 8 bases left between them. The CDR3 length is 15 residues. Germline V gene sequence: CDR1 SGHNT, CDR2 YENEEA. The CDR3 coding sequence is TGTGCCAGCAGCTTAGGGACACTGAGCACAGATACGCAGTATTTT. Protein product: CASSLGTLSTDTQYF.

V and J are TRBV10-3 and TRBJ2-5; 7 nucleotides align to TRBD2. J gave up 4 bases and V 7 bases, and 6 bases lay outside the gene matches. CDR1 and CDR2 (germline): ENHRY, SYGVKD. The CDR3 runs to 13 residues. CDR3 DNA: TGTGCCATCATGGTGGGGAGGGGAGAGACCCAGTACTTC. It yields the protein CAIMVGRGETQYF.

CDR3 DNA sequence: TGTGCCAGCAGCCCTGCCGGGACTAGCCGATACTACGAGCAGTACTTC. Translating it yields CASSPAGTSRYYEQYF. The chain recombines TRBV5-4 with TRBJ2-7, with TRBD2 identical over 9 bases. J lost 3 bases, V lost 4 bases, and 11 bases had no gene match. The V gene's germline CDR1 is SGHNT and CDR2 YYREEE (reference sequence). This CDR3 has 16 residues. Filled out from reference TRBV5-4 and TRBJ2-7, the complete variable domain reads ETGVTQSPTHLIKTRGQQVTLRCSSQSGHNTVSWYQQALGQGPQFIFQYYREEENGRGNFPPRFSGLQFPNYSSELNVNALELDDSALYLCASSPAGTSRYYEQYFGPGTRLTVT.

The rearrangement links TRBV14 to TRBJ1-2; D may be TRBD1 (6 bases). Germline V CDR1 and CDR2: SGHDN, FVKESK. V dropped 4 bases and J dropped 10 bases, with 13 bases sitting between them. The CDR3 is made up of 12 amino acids. CDR3 nucleotides: TGTGCCAGCAGCCCGGACAGAGAGGACTACACCTTC. Translating gives CASSPDREDYTF.

The chain recombines TRBV12-3 or TRBV12-4 with TRBJ2-7; possible D gene TRBD2, 6 bases. Between the trimmed V and J ends, which lost 6 bases and 6 bases, there was a span of 15 bases. The CDR3 consists of 13 residues. The CDR3 reads CASRPNGRSEQYF. The CDR3 DNA reads as TGTGCCAGCAGGCCCAACGGGAGATCCGAGCAGTACTTC.

This chain links TRBV11-2 with TRBJ2-2; possible D gene TRBD1, 5 bases. The CDR3 covers 16 residues. V shed 6 bases and J shed 4 bases, with 18 bases lying between them. In germline, CDR1 is SGHAT, CDR2 FQNNGV. The CDR3 region is CASSRFGSQGTGELFF. The CDR3 nucleotides are TGTGCCAGCAGTAGATTCGGGTCCCAGGGCACCGGGGAGCTGTTTTTT.

The J gene is TRBJ1-4, the V gene TRBV7-9, with TRBD1 matching over 10 bases. Germline V gives CDR1 SEHNR, CDR2 FQNEAQ (reference sequence). V gave up 1 base and J gave up 8 bases; unmatched junction bases: 1. The length of the CDR3 is 14 residues. The CDR3 is CASSLEDRGEKLFF. As DNA, the CDR3 is TGTGCCAGCAGCTTAGAGGACAGGGGGGAAAAACTGTTTTTT.

This clone was found a few times. The chain carries TRBV19 and TRBJ2-5; D is possibly TRBD2 (6 bases). The CDR3 spans 14 residues. Germline assignment: CDR1 LNHDA and CDR2 SQIVND (reference sequence). V lost 4 bases and J lost 4, with 13 bases in between. The CDR3 protein is CASSNRLVGETQYF. CDR3 in DNA: TGTGCCAGTAGTAATAGACTAGTGGGAGAGACCCAGTACTTC.

The chain is built from TRBV5-1 and TRBJ1-1; D might be TRBD1 (5 bases). Per the germline V gene, CDR1 is SGHRS and CDR2 is YFSETQ. V was shortened by 4 bases and J by 0 bases, with 16 bases between the two germline ends. The CDR3 has 16 residues. DNA of the CDR3: TGCGCCAGCAGCCCGGGCGGGGCAGGGTTGAACACTGAAGCTTTCTTT. This translates into CASSPGGAGLNTEAFF.

The chain is built from TRBV11-3 and TRBJ1-1; the D gene is possibly TRBD1 (5 bases). Looked up from germline, CDR1 is SGHNT and CDR2 is YENEEA. V was clipped by 2 bases and J by 2 bases, with 9 bases between them. The CDR3 has 14 amino acids. Here the CDR3 reads CASSLHGANTEAFF. Written as DNA, the CDR3 is TGTGCCAGCAGCTTACATGGGGCTAACACTGAAGCTTTCTTT.

This clone was detected once. The chain carries TRBV7-2 and TRBJ2-7, with TRBD2 matching 8 bases. Germline values: CDR1 SGHTA, CDR2 FQGNSA. The CDR3 extends over 17 amino acids. Trimming at V came to 5 bases and at J to 0 bases, leaving 12 bases not matched to a gene. This chain's CDR3 is CASSTRVASGRSYEQYF. The CDR3 bases are TGTGCCAGCAGCACCCGGGTGGCTAGCGGGCGCTCCTACGAGCAGTACTTC.

The rearrangement links TRBV5-1 to TRBJ1-2; D is uncertain. Looked up from germline, CDR1 is SGHRS and CDR2 is YFSETQ. V lost 0 bases, J lost 7 bases, and 7 bases lay in between. The CDR3 is 12 residues long. CDR3 in DNA: TGCGCCAGCAGCTTGGATTATCGTGGCTACACCTTC. It yields the protein CASSLDYRGYTF. The full variable domain, in which reference TRBV5-1 and TRBJ1-2 provide the parts outside the CDR3, is KAGVTQTPRYLIKTRGQQVTLSCSPISGHRSVSWYQQTPGQGLQFLFEYFSETQRNKGNFPGRFSGRQFSNSRSEMNVSTLELGDSALYLCASSLDYRGYTFGSGTRLTVV.

V and J are TRBV27 and TRBJ1-6, with TRBD1 matching over 9 bases. J was trimmed by 9 bases and V by 3 bases; bases with no gene match: 6. Germline CDR1 reads MNHEY; CDR2 reads SMNVEV (reference sequence). CDR3 length: 15 residues. The DNA of the CDR3 is TGTGCCAGCAGTTTTGGCCGGGACAGGGTTTCACCCCTCCACTTT. This codes for CASSFGRDRVSPLHF.

The rearrangement uses TRBV11-3 and TRBJ2-5, with D hard to call. Looked up from germline, CDR1 is SGHNT and CDR2 is YENEEA. The germline V and J ends were trimmed by 4 bases and 4 bases, with 7 bases remaining between them. This CDR3 region has 12 residues. The CDR3 protein is CASSSGRETQYF. CDR3 DNA: TGTGCCAGCAGCTCCGGTAGAGAGACCCAGTACTTC. Using reference TRBV11-3 and TRBJ2-5 for the parts outside the CDR3, the full variable domain is EAGVVQSPRYKIIEKKQPVAFWCNPISGHNTLYWYLQNLGQGPELLIRYENEEAVDDSQLPKDRFSAERLKGVDSTLKIQPAELGDSAVYLCASSSGRETQYFGPGTRLLVL.

This chain uses TRBV25-1 with TRBJ1-2; D perhaps matches TRBD1 (6 bases). The CDR3 is made up of 13 amino acids. The germline V and J ends were trimmed by 7 bases and 7 bases, with 16 bases remaining between them. Germline-derived CDR1 and CDR2 are MGHDK and SYGVNS. The CDR3 bases are TGTGCCAGCAACAGGGATTCGGGCTCTGGCTACACCTTC. It specifies CASNRDSGSGYTF.

CDR3 in amino acids: CASSSAGQGATDTQYF. The CDR3, as DNA: TGCGCCAGCAGCTCGGCGGGACAGGGGGCAACAGATACGCAGTATTTT. The V gene is TRBV5-1, the J gene TRBJ2-3; 12 nucleotides line up with TRBD1. The CDR3 totals 16 residues. Losses at the gene ends were 3 bases for V and 3 bases for J; bases not matched to a gene: 5. Germline V CDR1 and CDR2: SGHRS, YFSETQ.

The chain joins TRBV14 to TRBJ2-1, with TRBD2 identical over 9 bases. In germline, CDR1 is SGHDN, CDR2 FVKESK. The ends lost 4 bases at V and 5 bases at J; junction bases unmatched: 9. This CDR3 has 16 residues. The chain's CDR3 is CASSRRIAGVNNEQFF. DNA of the CDR3: TGTGCCAGCAGCCGGCGAATAGCGGGAGTTAACAATGAGCAGTTCTTC.

This sequence joins TRBV7-2 and TRBJ2-3; 12 bases align to TRBD2. This CDR3 is 15 amino acids long. The V and J ends lost 5 bases and 4 bases, in that order; junction bases with no gene match: 4. Per the germline V gene, CDR1 is SGHTA and CDR2 is FQGNSA. CDR3 coding DNA: TGTGCCAGCAGCCTACGGACTAGCGGGGCAGATACGCAGTATTTT. This gives the protein CASSLRTSGADTQYF.

This rearrangement joins TRBV9 to TRBJ1-1; D not resolved. CDR1 is SGDLS and CDR2 is YYNGEE in the germline V gene. The V end lost 2 bases, the J end lost 1 base, and 6 bases lay between the germline ends. The length of the CDR3 is 13 residues. Written as DNA, the CDR3 is TGTGCCAGCAGCGTCACATGGAACACTGAAGCTTTCTTT. Translating it yields CASSVTWNTEAFF.